The 27 T cell receptor beta chains listed next were all sequenced from one sample in a study of T-cell reconstitution after alpha-beta-depleted transplantation in children. TCRbeta library construction was performed incorporating unique molecular identifiers. MiXCR was run by TCRdb on the PCR reads, yielding one entry per CDR3 protein. The sample lists 300,000 to 400,000 distinct CDR3 sequences, about a sixth occurring once. Source: PBMCs, mostly from graft donor cells, taken 360 days after TCRalphabeta/CD19-depleted stem cell transplant. Every receptor here comes from a male patient aged 2 to 9 who had a stem cell transplant for acute lymphoblastic leukemia, so the T cells may come from the graft donor.

This clonotype was seen a handful of times. This sequence joins TRBV20-1 and TRBJ1-5; 8 bases map to TRBD1. Germline V gene lookup returns CDR1 DFQATT and CDR2 SNEGSKA (reference sequence). The CDR3 spans 13 residues. Losses at the gene ends were 6 bases for V and 1 base for J; bases not matched to a gene: 2. The DNA for the CDR3 is TGCAGTGCAAGGACAGGGAGCAATCAGCCCCAGCATTTT. Amino acids: CSARTGSNQPQHF.

This clonotype has more than one count but fewer than ten. At one of its ends the junction is not consistent with the germline gene, which may arise from a read error. The chain carries TRBV12-3 or TRBV12-4 and TRBJ1-2; the D gene is possibly TRBD1 (6 bases). The CDR3 loop spans 11 amino acids. The CDR3 nucleotides read TGTGCCAGCAGTTTGGTGGACAGCCACTCCTTC. Protein sequence: CASSLVDSHSF.

The CDR3 protein is CASSQDRGDYEQYF. For the CDR3, the DNA is TGCGCCAGCAGCCAAGATCGTGGGGACTACGAGCAGTACTTC. The chain links TRBV4-1 to TRBJ2-7, with D hard to call. The CDR3 length is 14 residues. Germline V gene data show CDR1 as MGHRA and CDR2 as YSYEKL. Trimming stripped 0 bases from V and 3 bases from J, with 9 bases between.

This clonotype was observed a few times. This chain uses TRBV9 with TRBJ2-3; TRBD2 matches 8 bases. There are 16 residues in the CDR3. With 1 base clipped from V and 5 bases from J, the junction kept 9 bases outside the gene matches. The germline gives CDR1 SGDLS, CDR2 YYNGEE. This CDR3 is CASSVSSGRGGDTQYF. The CDR3 nucleotides read TGTGCCAGCAGCGTATCCAGCGGGAGAGGAGGAGATACGCAGTATTTT.

The chain couples TRBV5-4 to TRBJ1-3; tentative D call: TRBD1 (5 bases). V lost 2 bases and J lost 0, with 12 bases in between. In germline, CDR1 is SGHNT, CDR2 YYREEE (reference sequence). CDR3 length: 16 residues. The CDR3 DNA reads TGTGCCAGCAGCTTCGCAGGGTTAAGCTCTGGAAACACCATATATTTT. Protein: CASSFAGLSSGNTIYF.

V is TRBV6-2 or TRBV6-3 and J is TRBJ2-2, with 11 positions matching TRBD2. CDR1 and CDR2 from the germline V gene are MNHEY and SVGEGT. The CDR3 runs 17 residues. The V segment lost 4 bases and the J segment 1 base; nucleotides outside the gene matches: 5. The CDR3 bases are TGTGCCAGCAGTTCTCCAGGGACTAGCGGGAACACCGGGGAGCTGTTTTTT. Protein product: CASSSPGTSGNTGELFF.

This sequence joins TRBV20-1 and TRBJ1-5, with no clear D. V was cut by 0 bases and J by 1 base, with 7 bases left in between. CDR3 length: 14 residues. The germline V gene has CDR1 DFQATT and CDR2 SNEGSKA (reference sequence). The CDR3 protein is CSARDAKSNQPQHF. The CDR3 coding sequence is TGCAGTGCTAGAGACGCCAAAAGCAATCAGCCCCAGCATTTT.

The chain uses TRBV12-3 or TRBV12-4 and TRBJ2-7; a possible D gene is TRBD1 (5 bases). V shed 4 bases and J shed 4 bases, with 11 bases lying between them. This CDR3 has 13 amino acids. Written as DNA, the CDR3 is TGTGCCAGCAGTTCAGTAAGGGGTTACGAGCAGTACTTC. Its translation is CASSSVRGYEQYF.

This clonotype was counted a few times. CDR3 amino acids: CASSPGGPVLTEAFF. CDR3 in DNA: TGTGCCAGCAGCCCGGGTGGGCCCGTGCTCACTGAAGCTTTCTTT. The V and J genes are TRBV6-2 or TRBV6-3 and TRBJ1-1, with D unresolved. Trimming removed 6 bases at V and 4 bases at J, with 18 bases between. Per germline, CDR1 MNHEY and CDR2 SVGEGT. The CDR3 sequence is 15 residues long.

This clonotype was seen a few times. The V call is TRBV28, the J call TRBJ2-4; 7 bases match TRBD1. CDR1 is MDHEN, CDR2 SYDVKM, per germline. Unmatched junction bases numbered 5, after V lost 4 bases and J lost 5 bases. This CDR3 has 14 residues. In nucleotides, the CDR3 is TGTGCCAGCAGTTCCCCCGGACAGGAAAACATTCAGTACTTC. It codes for CASSSPGQENIQYF.

V is TRBV6-1 and J is TRBJ2-2; a possible D gene is TRBD2 (5 bases). Germline CDR1 is MNHNS and CDR2 is SASEGT. This CDR3 has 15 amino acids. The ends were cut back, 7 bases at V and 0 bases at J, with 12 bases in the middle. The CDR3 nucleotides are TGTGCCAGCACGAGAGCACTAGCGAACACCGGGGAGCTGTTTTTT. Its protein product is CASTRALANTGELFF.

The chain links TRBV11-2 to TRBJ2-2; 11 bases are shared with TRBD2. The junction had 13 bases not matched to a gene; V was cut back by 6 bases and J by 1 base. The CDR3 runs 19 residues. Looked up from germline, CDR1 is SGHAT and CDR2 is FQNNGV. CDR3 nucleotide sequence: TGTGCCAGCAGATACATTCCCAGCCTAGCGGGAGGGAACACCGGGGAGCTGTTTTTT. This encodes CASRYIPSLAGGNTGELFF. Filled out from reference TRBV11-2 and TRBJ2-2, the complete variable domain reads EAGVAQSPRYKIIEKRQSVAFWCNPISGHATLYWYQQILGQGPKLLIQFQNNGVVDDSQLPKDRFSAERLKGVDSTLKIQPAKLEDSAVYLCASRYIPSLAGGNTGELFFGEGSRLTVL.

The chain recombines TRBV7-2 with TRBJ2-7, with 8 bases matching TRBD2. Unmatched junction bases numbered 12, after V lost 5 bases and J lost 9 bases. The germline gives CDR1 SGHTA, CDR2 FQGNSA. CDR3 size: 14 residues. CDR3 sequence (DNA): TGTGCCAGCAGCCTGGGGACTAGGGTTTTTGGGCAGTACTTC. Translation: CASSLGTRVFGQYF.

This clonotype appeared a few times. The rearrangement joins TRBV19 to TRBJ2-2; no reliable D call. Germline V gene data show CDR1 as LNHDA and CDR2 as SQIVND (reference sequence). V gave up 3 bases and J gave up 0 bases, with 8 bases separating them. The CDR3 is made up of 15 amino acids. The CDR3 is CASSIPGPNTGELFF. For the CDR3, the DNA is TGTGCCAGTAGTATTCCAGGCCCGAACACCGGGGAGCTGTTTTTT.

This clonotype was picked up one time. This CDR3 fails to terminate in the conserved phenylalanine or tryptophan, so it likely reflects a read error. The rearrangement joins TRBV20-1 to TRBJ1-4; 8 bases agree with TRBD1. This CDR3 comprises 14 residues. J lost 8 bases, V lost 3 bases, and 8 bases had no gene match. Germline assignment: CDR1 DFQATT and CDR2 SNEGSKA (reference sequence). CDR3 sequence: CSASGQGAGEKLFC. The CDR3 nucleotides read TGCAGTGCTAGCGGCCAGGGGGCGGGAGAAAAACTGTTTTGT.

The chain recombines TRBV7-9 with TRBJ1-5; D not certain. Germline-derived CDR1 and CDR2 are SEHNR and FQNEAQ (reference sequence). The V and J ends lost 3 bases and 7 bases respectively, with 7 bases between them. The CDR3 has 12 residues. DNA for the CDR3: TGTGCCAGCAGCTTTCCCGGACAGCCCCAGCATTTT. Protein product: CASSFPGQPQHF.

There are many counts of this clonotype. The CDR3 sequence: CASSQEWALSSYEQYF. CDR3 coding DNA: TGCGCCAGCAGCCAAGAATGGGCGCTTAGCTCCTACGAGCAGTACTTC. The V gene is TRBV4-3, the J gene TRBJ2-7; D call uncertain. The CDR3 is 16 residues long. V was cut by 0 bases and J by 0 bases, with 12 bases left in between. From germline, CDR1 is LGHNA and CDR2 YSLEER.

This clonotype appeared many times. The chain employs TRBV5-1 and TRBJ1-1; D possibly corresponds to TRBD1 (5 bases). Germline-derived CDR1 and CDR2 are SGHRS and YFSETQ. The CDR3 loop spans 14 amino acids. Trimming left V 4 bases short and J 6 bases short, with 16 bases between. The CDR3 spells CASSLTGGSPEAFF. In DNA form, the CDR3 reads TGCGCCAGCAGCCTGACGGGGGGAAGTCCTGAAGCTTTCTTT. Based on the CDR3 plus reference TRBV5-1 and TRBJ1-1, the full variable domain is KAGVTQTPRYLIKTRGQQVTLSCSPISGHRSVSWYQQTPGQGLQFLFEYFSETQRNKGNFPGRFSGRQFSNSRSEMNVSTLELGDSALYLCASSLTGGSPEAFFGQGTRLTVV.

Only a few counts were recorded for this clonotype. This chain joins TRBV6-5 and TRBJ1-2; tentatively, D is TRBD1 (5 bases). CDR1 MNHEY and CDR2 SVGAGI come from the germline V gene. The CDR3 is 13 residues long. V was trimmed by 3 bases and J by 8 bases, leaving 13 bases between them. The CDR3 region is CASSYGGVGGYTF. CDR3 bases: TGTGCCAGCAGTTATGGGGGGGTAGGAGGCTACACCTTC.

This clonotype came up many times. This rearrangement joins TRBV12-3 or TRBV12-4 to TRBJ2-3; either TRBD1 or TRBD2 may fit D (5 bases each). The ends were cut back, 6 bases at V and 2 bases at J, with 12 bases in the middle. CDR3 size: 14 residues. CDR3 coding DNA: TGTGCCAGCAGCCTGGGACGGAACACAGATACGCAGTATTTT. Its protein product is CASSLGRNTDTQYF.

The genes are TRBV10-3 and TRBJ2-7; D possibly corresponds to TRBD2 (6 bases). CDR1 is ENHRY and CDR2 is SYGVKD in the germline V gene. V dropped 6 bases and J dropped 7 bases, with 16 bases sitting between them. This CDR3 spans 13 amino acids. The CDR3 DNA is TGTGCCATCAGGGAGGGTCCCGCGGCGGAGCAGTACTTC. Protein sequence: CAIREGPAAEQYF.

The chain joins TRBV10-3 to TRBJ2-7, with 12 positions matching TRBD1. Germline CDR1 is ENHRY and CDR2 is SYGVKD. The V gene end was trimmed by 2 bases and the J gene end by 6 bases; junction bases not matched to a gene: 5. This CDR3 has 15 residues. This chain's CDR3 is CAISEQGQGAFEQYF. CDR3 DNA: TGTGCCATCAGTGAGCAGGGACAGGGGGCGTTCGAGCAGTACTTC.

This clonotype was recorded a few times. The rearrangement links TRBV5-6 to TRBJ2-3; D ambiguous. This CDR3 has 15 residues. Germline values: CDR1 SGHDT, CDR2 YYEEEE. Trimming removed 1 base at V and 0 bases at J, with 9 bases between. CDR3 sequence (DNA): TGTGCCAGCAGCTTGCTTCCTCTGAGCACAGATACGCAGTATTTT. This encodes CASSLLPLSTDTQYF.

The J gene is TRBJ2-5, the V gene TRBV2, with D perhaps assigned TRBD1 or TRBD2 (6 bases each). Looked up from germline, CDR1 is SNHLY and CDR2 is FYNNEI. The CDR3 runs to 18 residues. V lost 2 bases, J lost 1 base, and 20 bases lay in between. The CDR3 spells CASSEILGGARVQETQYF. CDR3 sequence (DNA): TGTGCCAGCAGTGAAATTTTGGGGGGCGCGAGGGTCCAAGAGACCCAGTACTTC.

The V and J genes are TRBV4-2 and TRBJ1-1; maybe TRBD1 (5 bases). Per the germline V gene, CDR1 is LGHNA and CDR2 is YNFKEQ. Trimming removed 10 bases at V and 7 bases at J, with 19 bases between. The CDR3 consists of 13 residues. The CDR3 nucleotides are TGTGCCATGAGCCCCGGCCGGGGGGGTGAAGCTTTCTTT. Protein product: CAMSPGRGGEAFF.

The CDR3, as DNA: TGTGCCAGCAGCCAAACCCCCGCATACGATCTCAGGGGATTCAGCGGCCTCAACACCGGGGAGCTGTTTTTT. This encodes CASSQTPAYDLRGFSGLNTGELFF. This rearrangement joins TRBV14 to TRBJ2-2; D is perhaps TRBD1 (6 bases). This CDR3 is built from 24 residues. Germline V CDR1 and CDR2: SGHDN, FVKESK. Between the trimmed V and J ends, which lost 2 bases and 2 bases, there was a span of 36 bases.

This clonotype was observed many times. The chain uses TRBV27 and TRBJ2-3; 9 bases align to TRBD2. This CDR3 comprises 15 residues. V shed 8 bases, J shed 2 bases, and the junction held 8 bases outside the gene matches. Germline assignment: CDR1 MNHEY and CDR2 SMNVEV (reference sequence). CDR3: CASRALAGLTDTQYF. The CDR3 nucleotides read TGTGCCAGCCGCGCTCTAGCGGGGCTCACAGATACGCAGTATTTT.